The 9 T cell receptor beta chains below all came from one sample that was sequenced in a study of shared clonotypes between healthy human individuals. Using immunoSEQ multiplex PCR, the repertoire was profiled, and TCRdb retains in-frame clones only, with some absent. The table lists some 1,600,000 clones, 95% to 99% of them singletons. The sample was naive CD4+ T cells sorted from blood. Subset given: CD45RA+ positively selected. The receptor source for this set is a man younger than 40 in good health.

The chain employs TRBV25-1 and TRBJ1-4; D perhaps matches TRBD1 (5 bases). The germline gives CDR1 MGHDK, CDR2 SYGVNS. Between the trimmed V and J ends, which lost 7 bases and 8 bases, there was a span of 17 bases. CDR3 size: 14 residues. The CDR3 protein is CASTAPGPGEKLFF. CDR3 DNA sequence: TGTGCCAGCACGGCTCCGGGGCCCGGGGAAAAACTGTTTTTT.

V gene TRBV11-2 combines with J gene TRBJ1-2, with D unclear. The CDR3 has 13 amino acids. The V end was cut by 5 bases, the J end by 2 bases, with 9 bases between. Germline V gene lookup returns CDR1 SGHAT and CDR2 FQNNGV. The chain's CDR3 is CASSPIKNYGYTF. The CDR3 DNA reads as TGTGCCAGCAGCCCAATAAAGAACTATGGCTACACCTTC.

The genes are TRBV19 and TRBJ2-2, with TRBD1 identical over 9 bases. The V gene's germline CDR1 is LNHDA and CDR2 SQIVND (reference sequence). The CDR3 is made up of 14 amino acids. After removal of 7 bases from V and 7 bases from J, the junction contained 7 bases not matched to a gene. This CDR3 is CASTPGQGGGELFF. The CDR3 bases are TGTGCCAGTACCCCGGGACAGGGAGGCGGGGAGCTGTTTTTT. Looking up the rest from reference TRBV19 and TRBJ2-2 gives the full variable domain: DGGITQSPKYLFRKEGQNVTLSCEQNLNHDAMYWYRQDPGQGLRLIYYSQIVNDFQKGDIAEGYSVSREKKESFPLTVTSAQKNPTAFYLCASTPGQGGGELFFGEGSRLTVL.

The chain has TRBV5-8 and TRBJ1-5, with 11 bases fitting TRBD1. The V gene's germline CDR1 is SGHTS and CDR2 YDEGEE. This CDR3 spans 17 amino acids. The V and J ends lost 3 bases and 6 bases, in that order; junction bases with no gene match: 11. The CDR3, as DNA: TGTGCCAGCAGCTCCGGTAAGGGACAGGGGGAGAGTCAGCCCCAGCATTTT. It specifies CASSSGKGQGESQPQHF.

Concerning this clone: At one boundary the junction diverges from the germline segment, which might be a read error. The V gene is TRBV5-6, the J gene TRBJ2-7, with D perhaps matching TRBD2 (5 bases). Germline loops: CDR1 SGHDT, CDR2 YYEEEE. The CDR3 is made up of 13 amino acids. Here the CDR3 reads CASSLVEAYEQYF. DNA of the CDR3: TGTGCCAGCAGTTTGGTGGAGGCCTACGAGCAGTACTTC.

The chain uses TRBV5-1 and TRBJ1-3, with unresolved D. CDR3 size: 14 residues. Germline V gives CDR1 SGHRS, CDR2 YFSETQ. V lost 1 base, J lost 4 bases, and 9 bases lay in between. The CDR3, as DNA: TGCGCCAGCAGCTTGTCTGTAGGAGGAAACACCATATATTTT. It specifies CASSLSVGGNTIYF.

In nucleotides, the CDR3 is TGCGCCAGCAGCAACCGGGACAGAGAGATGAACACTGAAGCTTTCTTT. Its protein product is CASSNRDREMNTEAFF. The chain is built from TRBV5-1 and TRBJ1-1, with 7 bases lining up with TRBD1. Trimming cost V 4 bases and J 0 bases; bases outside gene matches: 9. This CDR3 contains 16 residues. CDR1 is SGHRS and CDR2 is YFSETQ in the germline V gene.

In the case of this clone: At the DNA level, this CDR3 is encoded by other sequences in the same sample as well. The chain has TRBV5-1 and TRBJ2-5, with D maybe TRBD1 (5 bases). The CDR3 runs to 14 residues. Trimming removed 2 bases from V and 0 bases from J, with 8 bases in between. CDR1 and CDR2 (germline): SGHRS, YFSETQ. The CDR3 sequence: CASSFSGNQETQYF. CDR3 coding DNA: TGCGCCAGCAGCTTTTCAGGGAACCAAGAGACCCAGTACTTC.

The chain has TRBV12-2 and TRBJ1-1. TRBV12-2 is assigned pseudogene status. The CDR3 is made up of 15 amino acids. CDR3 DNA sequence: TGTGCAAGTCGCTTTAGGTCGTATCGAGAGGCTGAAGCTTTCTTT. Its protein product is CASRFRSYREAEAFF.